This T cell receptor beta chain was sequenced in a study of a mutant IDH1 vaccine in newly diagnosed glioma. As for the study in general: Standard pretreatment was either radiotherapy, temozolomide, or, for most, radiochemotherapy with temozolomide. Study results and caveats: Whatever changes occurred in top peripheral T cell clonotypes seemed unrelated to pseudoprogression. The vaccine induced immune responses, and these occurred in around 94% of patients.

Stated time point: baseline, week 1 (first vaccination visit). Treatment in this sample: pre-vaccination baseline after standard-of-care therapy. The donors had new WHO grade 3 or 4 astrocytomas; these were IDH1-mutant and ATRX-lost. A remark on this clone: Its cognate antigen is unknown.

CDR3 size: 16 residues. V lost 4 bases, J lost 8 bases, and 12 bases stayed unmatched. The germline gives CDR1 SGHRS, CDR2 YFSETQ. Some clones are missing from TCRdb's copy, which holds only in-frame ones; the method was immunoSEQ multiplex PCR. There are about 38,000 clones in the sample; about 78% occur only once, and just over 9% lies in the top ten. The sequencing used PBMCs, collected from a glioma patient treated with radiotherapy, temozolomide or both. The TCR was taken from a man aged 35-49 years with glioma. Some clones in this sample may be carry-over from other donors' samples. The chain couples TRBV5-1 to TRBJ1-4; 9 bases align to TRBD1. The CDR3 DNA reads TGCGCCAGCAGCCCTCAAGCGGGACAGGGTGGAGAAAAACTGTTTTTT. Translated: CASSPQAGQGGEKLFF.